This T cell receptor (beta chain) came from a study of shared clonotypes between healthy human individuals. Only in-frame clones appear in the TCRdb table, and some are missing; sequencing was by immunoSEQ multiplex PCR. The sample shows about 2.5 million clones, 80% to 95% of them seen only once. Per the germline V gene, CDR1 is LNHNV and CDR2 is YYDKDF (reference sequence). This CDR3 has 15 amino acids. Germline trimming cut 1 base from V and 5 bases from J; bases unmatched to any gene: 2. This chain joins TRBV15 and TRBJ2-2, with TRBD1 identical over 9 bases. Sequencing was done on a sample of naive CD4+ T cells from PBMCs. Specified subset: CD45RA+ positively selected. The receptor comes from a man younger than 35 in good health. Some clones in this sample may be carry-over from other donors' samples. The chain's CDR3 is CATSRGGTGTGELFF. CDR3 DNA sequence: TGTGCCACCAGCAGAGGTGGGACAGGGACCGGGGAGCTGTTTTTT.